Presented here are 21 T cell receptor beta chains from one specimen sequenced in a study of T cells in Graves' hyperthyroidism and ophthalmopathy. RNA transcripts were the template for amplifying TCR beta CDR3 regions. A set of HTBI primers served as the primers for a first-round RT-PCR of the TCR CDR3. TCRdb redid the calling of the multiplex PCR reads with MiXCR, one entry per CDR3 protein. The data show fewer than 250,000 distinct CDR3 sequences, around 17% seen once. Sequencing was done on a sample of blood. These receptors were collected from a woman younger than 30 with Graves' ophthalmopathy.

This clonotype showed up many times. V is TRBV7-2 and J is TRBJ1-2; 7 bases are a match to TRBD1. Germline V gene lookup returns CDR1 SGHTA and CDR2 FQGNSA. The CDR3 covers 15 residues. Trimming cost V 6 bases and J 3 bases; bases outside gene matches: 10. In DNA form, the CDR3 reads TGTGCCAGCAGTCCAGGACAGGCCTCTTACTATGGCTACACCTTC. This gives the protein CASSPGQASYYGYTF.

This clonotype occurred many times. The V call is TRBV24-1, the J call TRBJ2-1, with D maybe TRBD1 (6 bases). CDR3 length equals 16 residues. V was clipped by 5 bases and J by 7 bases, with 20 bases between them. From germline, CDR1 is KGHDR and CDR2 SFDVKD. CDR3 amino acids: CATSALPGQPGNEQFF. The CDR3 nucleotides read TGTGCCACCAGTGCCCTCCCCGGACAGCCTGGGAATGAGCAGTTCTTC.

This clonotype was picked up a small number of times. The junction does not match germline at one end; this may be a read error. This chain uses TRBV5-1 with TRBJ2-1; 15 positions agree with TRBD2. Germline values: CDR1 SGHRS, CDR2 YFSETQ. The length of the CDR3 is 13 residues. CDR3 DNA: TGCGCCAGCAGCACTGGGACTAGCGGGAGGCCGGTCTTC. It specifies CASSTGTSGRPVF.

This chain joins TRBV7-9 and TRBJ2-5; TRBD2 agrees at 12 bases. The CDR3 extends over 16 amino acids. Germline V gives CDR1 SEHNR, CDR2 FQNEAQ (reference sequence). Trimming cost V 1 base and J 7 bases; bases outside gene matches: 7. CDR3 loop: CASSLGLAGVDGTQYF. The CDR3 nucleotides are TGTGCCAGCAGCTTAGGACTAGCGGGAGTTGACGGGACCCAGTACTTC. Supplemented by reference TRBV7-9 and TRBJ2-5, the full variable domain reads DTGVSQNPRHKITKRGQNVTFRCDPISEHNRLYWYRQTLGQGPEFLTYFQNEAQLEKSRLLSDRFSAERPKGSFSTLEIQRTEQGDSAMYLCASSLGLAGVDGTQYFGPGTRLLVL.

In regard to this clonotype: A much larger clone is a single base away; this may be a read error. The chain links TRBV6-1 to TRBJ1-2, with no clear D. Germline V gene lookup returns CDR1 MNHNS and CDR2 SASEGT. The CDR3 runs to 14 residues. V was clipped by 3 bases and J by 6 bases, with 14 bases between them. Here the CDR3 DNA reads TGTGCCAGCAGTGAGAACAATCAGGTGGATGGCTACACCTTC. It specifies CASSENNQVDGYTF.

This clonotype was detected ten times or more. The chain combines TRBV2 with TRBJ2-2; D is ambiguous. The CDR3 has 13 residues. CDR1 is SNHLY, CDR2 FYNNEI, per germline. V was clipped by 6 bases and J by 4 bases, with 9 bases between them. The CDR3 reads CASRLQFTGELFF. CDR3 coding DNA: TGTGCCAGCAGACTACAGTTCACCGGGGAGCTGTTTTTT. Drawing the rest from reference TRBV2 and TRBJ2-2, the complete variable domain is EPEVTQTPSHQVTQMGQEVILRCVPISNHLYFYWYRQILGQKVEFLVSFYNNEISEKSEIFDDQFSVERPDGSNFTLKIRSTKLEDSAMYFCASRLQFTGELFFGEGSRLTVL.

This clonotype was seen a handful of times. A much larger clone differs from this one at a single base, so this may be a read error. This chain joins TRBV29-1 and TRBJ1-2; 10 bases map to TRBD1. The CDR3 has 14 amino acids. Germline-derived CDR1 and CDR2 are SQVTM and ANQGSEA. V shed 8 bases, J shed 2 bases, and the junction held 8 bases outside the gene matches. Here the CDR3 DNA reads TGCAGCCTGATGGAGGACAGGGGGAACTATGGCTACACCTTC. Protein sequence: CSLMEDRGNYGYTF.

This clonotype was recorded at least ten times. The chain uses TRBV28 and TRBJ2-1, with 9 bases that match TRBD2. Germline values: CDR1 MDHEN, CDR2 SYDVKM. Trimming took 10 bases from V and 0 from J; bases not matched to a gene: 4. This CDR3 contains 14 residues. The CDR3 loop is CATLTSGSYNEQFF. The CDR3 bases are TGTGCCACGCTGACTAGCGGCTCCTACAATGAGCAGTTCTTC.

This clonotype has ten or more counts. The V and J genes are TRBV6-1 and TRBJ2-7; no definite D call. Germline CDR1 and CDR2: MNHNS and SASEGT. Trimming pared 2 bases from V and 2 bases from J, leaving 7 bases between. CDR3 length: 13 residues. The CDR3: CASSEHGTYEQYF. The CDR3 DNA is TGTGCCAGCAGTGAACACGGTACCTACGAGCAGTACTTC.

Many counts were recorded for this clonotype. This chain joins TRBV2 and TRBJ2-1; TRBD2 aligns across 10 bases. J was trimmed by 4 bases and V by 6 bases; bases with no gene match: 6. Germline V lookup: CDR1 SNHLY, CDR2 FYNNEI. The CDR3 runs 15 residues. CDR3 loop: CASRSSGGFYNEQFF. The CDR3 DNA sequence: TGTGCCAGCAGGAGTAGCGGGGGGTTTTACAATGAGCAGTTCTTC.

The chain couples TRBV6-1 to TRBJ2-3; 10 bases are shared with TRBD2. Looked up from germline, CDR1 is MNHNS and CDR2 is SASEGT. Trimming removed 6 bases from V and 8 bases from J; junction bases left unmatched: 11. The CDR3 length is 15 residues. CDR3 DNA: TGTGCCAGCAGCCCAAGCGGGGGGGCAGGGGGTACGCAGTATTTT. This sequence encodes CASSPSGGAGGTQYF.

This clonotype was seen only once. This may come from a read error, since a much larger clone is one base off. The CDR3 ends on some other residue instead of the conserved phenylalanine or tryptophan, so this is likely a read error. The chain combines TRBV20-1 with TRBJ2-3; D uncertain. The CDR3 is 13 amino acids. V lost 6 bases and J lost 2, with 12 bases in between. Germline assignment: CDR1 DFQATT and CDR2 SNEGSKA (reference sequence). As DNA, the CDR3 is TGCAGTGCCCCGGCCATAAACACAGATACGCAGTATTCT. As protein: CSAPAINTDTQYS.

This clonotype was seen many times. This chain uses TRBV5-8 with TRBJ2-1; TRBD2 matches at 13 bases. This CDR3 contains 17 residues. The germline CDR1 and CDR2 sequences are SGHTS and YDEGEE. V shed 4 bases and J 9 bases; nucleotides not matched to a gene: 13. The CDR3 DNA is TGTGCCAGCAGCCCCCGAGGCGTGGGACTAGCGGGAAGTGAGCAGTTCTTC. It specifies CASSPRGVGLAGSEQFF. Complete variable domain (other parts from reference TRBV5-8 and TRBJ2-1): EAGVTQSPTHLIKTRGQQATLRCSPISGHTSVYWYQQALGLGLQFLLWYDEGEERNRGNFPPRFSGRQFPNYSSELNVNALELEDSALYLCASSPRGVGLAGSEQFFGPGTRLTVL.

J is TRBJ2-6 and V is TRBV7-6, with TRBD2 matching 11 bases. CDR3 length equals 20 residues. J gave up 2 bases and V 3 bases, and 12 bases lay outside the gene matches. Germline V lookup: CDR1 SGHVS, CDR2 FNYEAQ. DNA of the CDR3: TGTGCCAGCAGCTTTAGGATCGGGGTAGCGGGGGGGCCTGGGGCCAACGTCCTGACTTTC. Protein product: CASSFRIGVAGGPGANVLTF. Filled out from reference TRBV7-6 and TRBJ2-6, the complete variable domain reads GAGVSQSPRYKVTKRGQDVALRCDPISGHVSLYWYRQALGQGPEFLTYFNYEAQQDKSGLPNDRFSAERPEGSISTLTIQRTEQRDSAMYRCASSFRIGVAGGPGANVLTFGAGSRLTVL.

This clonotype was observed many times. The chain carries TRBV6-4 and TRBJ2-1; D possibly corresponds to TRBD2 (6 bases). This CDR3 is built from 17 residues. Looked up from germline, CDR1 is MRHNA and CDR2 is SNTAGT. Trimming cost V 0 bases and J 3 bases, with 15 bases left between them. The CDR3 loop is CASSDSFVFGGYNEQFF. CDR3 nucleotide sequence: TGTGCCAGCAGTGACTCATTTGTATTCGGGGGCTACAATGAGCAGTTCTTC.

The chain has TRBV2 and TRBJ1-4; D gene unclear. V shed 3 bases and J shed 1 base, with 6 bases lying between them. CDR1 SNHLY and CDR2 FYNNEI come from the germline V gene. The CDR3 has 14 amino acids. The CDR3 DNA reads TGTGCCAGCAGTGAGCCTGTAACTAATGAAAAACTGTTTTTT. It translates to CASSEPVTNEKLFF.

A word on this clonotype: This may be a read error, as it is one base from a much larger clone. DNA of the CDR3: TGTGCCAGCACCCAACAGCTTCGGGACAGGGAACCCTTC. It translates to CASTQQLRDREPF. V usage is TRBV12-3 or TRBV12-4 and J usage is TRBJ1-2, with TRBD1 matching over 9 bases. CDR3 length: 13 amino acids.

In this sample, this clonotype turned up many times. The chain has TRBV9 and TRBJ2-3; D uncertain. The CDR3 extends over 15 amino acids. Germline assignment: CDR1 SGDLS and CDR2 YYNGEE. The V end was cut by 0 bases, the J end by 2 bases, with 10 bases between. The chain's CDR3 is CASSVVPQHTDTQYF. CDR3 nucleotides: TGTGCCAGCAGCGTAGTACCACAACACACAGATACGCAGTATTTT.

This clonotype was seen many times. The genes are TRBV25-1 and TRBJ2-7; 8 bases map to TRBD2. With 6 bases clipped from V and 5 bases from J, the junction kept 9 bases outside the gene matches. This CDR3 is built from 14 residues. Germline assignment: CDR1 MGHDK and CDR2 SYGVNS. In nucleotides, the CDR3 is TGTGCCAGCAGACCCGGGACTAGTTCCAACGAGCAGTACTTC. Its translation: CASRPGTSSNEQYF.

The CDR3 DNA follows: TGTGCCAGTAGTATATCAGGGTCCCACTTCTCTGGGGCCAACGTCCTGACTTTC. Translating it yields CASSISGSHFSGANVLTF. The J gene is TRBJ2-6, the V gene TRBV19; weak D call: TRBD1 (5 bases). Germline lookup yields CDR1 LNHDA and CDR2 SQIVND (reference sequence). Trimming left V 2 bases short and J 0 bases short, with 14 bases between. The CDR3 sequence is 18 residues long. The full variable domain, completed using reference TRBV19 and TRBJ2-6, is DGGITQSPKYLFRKEGQNVTLSCEQNLNHDAMYWYRQDPGQGLRLIYYSQIVNDFQKGDIAEGYSVSREKKESFPLTVTSAQKNPTAFYLCASSISGSHFSGANVLTFGAGSRLTVL.

The rearrangement joins TRBV20-1 to TRBJ1-5; D is perhaps TRBD1 (5 bases). The CDR3 contains 14 residues. Looked up from germline, CDR1 is DFQATT and CDR2 is SNEGSKA (reference sequence). V was trimmed by 5 bases and J by 1 base, leaving 12 bases between them. This CDR3 is CSAGQGISNQPQHF. In nucleotides, the CDR3 is TGCAGTGCTGGGCAGGGTATCAGCAATCAGCCCCAGCATTTT.